Listed here are 29 T cell receptor beta chains from one sample, sequenced in a study of T cells in Graves' hyperthyroidism and ophthalmopathy. Regions amplified from RNA transcripts were the TCR beta CDR3 regions. With the HTBI primer set, the TCR CDR3 went through a first round of RT-PCR. TCRdb called the multiplex PCR reads again in MiXCR, with one record for every CDR3 protein. The table shows a few hundred thousand distinct CDR3 sequences, with approximately 22% occurring only once. Source material: blood. The source is a woman between 70 and 85 years old with Graves' ophthalmopathy.

The chain is built from TRBV7-3 and TRBJ2-7; D not certain. This CDR3 spans 17 amino acids. V lost 5 bases and J lost 5, with 25 bases in between. Germline values: CDR1 SGHTA, CDR2 FQGTGA. CDR3 sequence (DNA): TGTGCCAGCAGCCCTCACAACACCCCGGCCCCGGGCAACGAGCAGTACTTC. This sequence encodes CASSPHNTPAPGNEQYF.

This chain links TRBV19 with TRBJ1-6; possible D gene TRBD1, 5 bases. This CDR3 comprises 15 residues. Between the trimmed V and J ends, which lost 4 bases and 10 bases, there was a span of 17 bases. Germline V CDR1 and CDR2: LNHDA, SQIVND (reference sequence). CDR3 bases: TGTGCCAGTAGTAGCAGTCCAGGGCATCGGTCACCCCTCCACTTT. Residues: CASSSSPGHRSPLHF.

This clonotype was counted at least ten times. The chain carries TRBV7-9 and TRBJ2-7; 10 bases match TRBD2. CDR3 size: 16 residues. The germline gives CDR1 SEHNR, CDR2 FQNEAQ (reference sequence). With V trimmed by 4 bases and J by 0 bases, 6 bases remained unmatched. This CDR3 is CASSSSLAGASYEQYF. CDR3 coding DNA: TGTGCCAGCAGCTCCTCCCTAGCGGGAGCCTCCTACGAGCAGTACTTC.

There are a few counts of this clonotype. The chain is built from TRBV7-2 and TRBJ2-2, with a tentative D call TRBD1 (5 bases). Germline V lookup: CDR1 SGHTA, CDR2 FQGNSA. The CDR3 runs 14 residues. V was pared by 4 bases and J by 1 base, with 7 bases between. The CDR3 nucleotides are TGTGCCAGCAGCTCAGGGATGAACACCGGGGAGCTGTTTTTT. This codes for CASSSGMNTGELFF.

The chain joins TRBV12-3 or TRBV12-4 to TRBJ2-1; 10 positions agree with TRBD2. Trimming at V came to 3 bases and at J to 8 bases, leaving 7 bases not matched to a gene. CDR3 length: 15 amino acids. The CDR3 DNA sequence: TGTGCCAGCAGTTTTAGCTCTAGCGGGAGCTATGAGCAGTTCTTC. This encodes CASSFSSSGSYEQFF.

Ten or more counts support this clonotype. A read error may account for a junction end that differs from germline. V and J are TRBV7-7 and TRBJ2-5; D not certain. The CDR3 has 13 residues. The germline gives CDR1 SSHAT, CDR2 FNYEAQ (reference sequence). The CDR3 protein is CASSLAPQETQYF. The DNA for the CDR3 is TGCGCCAGCAGCTTGGCACCGCAAGAGACCCAGTACTTC. Looking up the rest from reference TRBV7-7 and TRBJ2-5 gives the full variable domain: GAGVSQSPRYKVTKRGQDVTLRCDPISSHATLYWYQQALGQGPEFLTYFNYEAQPDKSGLPSDRFSAERPEGSISTLTIQRTEQRDSAMYRCASSLAPQETQYFGPGTRLLVL.

This clonotype was counted only a few times. The chain links TRBV5-5 to TRBJ1-2, with D uncertain. V was cut by 3 bases and J by 4 bases, with 10 bases left in between. CDR3 size: 13 residues. Germline CDR1 and CDR2: SGHKS and YYEKEE (reference sequence). The CDR3 nucleotides read TGTGCCAGCAGCTCAACAGAGCTCTATGGCTACACCTTC. Its protein is CASSSTELYGYTF.

This clonotype was recorded a few times. The chain links TRBV20-1 to TRBJ2-3, with 8 bases matching TRBD1. From germline, CDR1 is DFQATT and CDR2 SNEGSKA (reference sequence). The CDR3 loop spans 13 amino acids. Losses at the gene ends were 4 bases for V and 5 bases for J; bases not matched to a gene: 5. CDR3 in amino acids: CSATWTGRDTQYF. In DNA, the CDR3 is TGCAGTGCTACTTGGACAGGGAGAGATACGCAGTATTTT.

In its sample, this clonotype was seen many times. The chain joins TRBV28 to TRBJ2-7; 9 nucleotides agree with TRBD1. This CDR3 comprises 15 residues. The V gene end was trimmed by 2 bases and the J gene end by 0 bases; junction bases not matched to a gene: 2. Germline CDR1 is MDHEN and CDR2 is SYDVKM. DNA for the CDR3: TGTGCCAGCAGTTTAGCGGGACAGGGCTCCTACGAGCAGTACTTC. Translated: CASSLAGQGSYEQYF.

The chain joins TRBV5-1 to TRBJ1-1, with TRBD1 identical over 7 bases. This CDR3 is 14 amino acids long. Germline CDR1 and CDR2: SGHRS and YFSETQ. V was pared by 0 bases and J by 3 bases, with 2 bases of the junction left unmatched. In DNA form, the CDR3 reads TGCGCCAGCAGCTTGGAGGGACAGCACACTGAAGCTTTCTTT. Its translation: CASSLEGQHTEAFF.

This clonotype was seen ten or more times. This rearrangement joins TRBV6-2 or TRBV6-3 to TRBJ1-1; D perhaps matches TRBD1 (6 bases). Germline values: CDR1 MNHEY, CDR2 SVGEGT. This CDR3 region has 15 residues. Trimming removed 2 bases from V and 10 bases from J, with 20 bases in between. The DNA of the CDR3 is TGTGCCAGCAGTTACGGGGACATCTCTCTTCCCTCAGCTTTCTTT. Residues: CASSYGDISLPSAFF.

The table lists this clonotype with a few counts. The chain is built from TRBV6-1 and TRBJ2-1; D call uncertain. This CDR3 comprises 15 residues. Trimming cost V 10 bases and J 3 bases, with 19 bases left between them. Germline CDR1 and CDR2: MNHNS and SASEGT. This chain's CDR3 is CATERGDWRYNEQFF. The CDR3 nucleotides read TGTGCCACCGAACGTGGAGATTGGCGCTACAATGAGCAGTTCTTC.

This clonotype was recorded at least ten times. This sequence joins TRBV2 and TRBJ1-5; TRBD1 might be the D (6 bases). This CDR3 is built from 15 residues. Per germline, CDR1 SNHLY and CDR2 FYNNEI. The ends were cut back, 6 bases at V and 6 bases at J, with 18 bases in the middle. In DNA, the CDR3 is TGTGCCAGCAGAGCAGGGGCCGCGGTCGGTCAGCCCCAGCATTTT. Amino acids: CASRAGAAVGQPQHF.

This clonotype was counted ten times or more. The CDR3 coding sequence is TGTGCCAGCAGCTTTGGCGGCACCGGGGAGCTGTTTTTT. Translated: CASSFGGTGELFF. The chain recombines TRBV11-2 with TRBJ2-2; D not certain. The CDR3 extends over 13 amino acids. Germline V gene data show CDR1 as SGHAT and CDR2 as FQNNGV. Trimming took 3 bases from V and 4 from J, leaving 6 bases between them.

Many counts were recorded for this clonotype. V is TRBV11-2 and J is TRBJ2-7; D not resolved. The CDR3 contains 15 residues. Between the trimmed V and J ends, which lost 8 bases and 0 bases, there was a span of 17 bases. Germline CDR1 is SGHAT and CDR2 is FQNNGV. The CDR3 loop reads CASSAWSSSSYEQYF. The CDR3 nucleotides are TGTGCCAGCTCTGCTTGGAGTTCGAGCTCCTACGAGCAGTACTTC.

V and J are TRBV20-1 and TRBJ2-7; 7 nucleotides line up with TRBD2. Per germline, CDR1 DFQATT and CDR2 SNEGSKA (reference sequence). J lost 3 bases, V lost 7 bases, and 3 bases had no gene match. The CDR3 runs 11 residues. The CDR3: CSGRESYEQYF. The CDR3 DNA reads TGCAGTGGGCGGGAGAGCTACGAGCAGTACTTC.

This clonotype was detected ten times or more. The rearrangement joins TRBV7-9 to TRBJ1-1; no clear D. Germline CDR1 and CDR2: SEHNR and FQNEAQ (reference sequence). There are 17 residues in the CDR3. Deletions cut 5 bases from V and 0 bases from J, with 19 bases between. The CDR3 DNA sequence: TGTGCCAGCAGCCCCGGAACCACGACCCACTTGAACACTGAAGCTTTCTTT. Translated, it gives CASSPGTTTHLNTEAFF.

The gene calls are TRBV5-1 and TRBJ1-2; D uncertain. CDR1 and CDR2 from the germline V gene are SGHRS and YFSETQ. The CDR3 runs 15 residues. V lost 0 bases to trimming and J lost 6 bases, with 15 bases between them. The CDR3: CASSLATTSTNGYTF. CDR3 coding DNA: TGCGCCAGCAGCTTGGCAACAACCAGCACCAATGGCTACACCTTC.

The V gene is TRBV4-1, the J gene TRBJ1-5, with TRBD1 matching 9 bases. Germline CDR1 reads MGHRA; CDR2 reads YSYEKL. With V trimmed by 2 bases and J by 6 bases, 5 bases remained unmatched. This CDR3 is built from 15 residues. The CDR3 nucleotides read TGCGCCAGCAGCCAACAACAGGGGGCAGGTCAGCCCCAGCATTTT. Translation: CASSQQQGAGQPQHF.

There are many counts of this clonotype. CDR3 nucleotide sequence: TGCGCCAGCAGCCCGACTAGCGGGCTCTCCTACGAGCAGTACTTC. This gives the protein CASSPTSGLSYEQYF. The chain has TRBV5-1 and TRBJ2-7; 10 positions agree with TRBD2. The germline V gene encodes CDR1 SGHRS and CDR2 YFSETQ. This CDR3 comprises 15 residues. The junction had 4 bases not matched to a gene; V was cut back by 4 bases and J by 0 bases.

This chain joins TRBV5-1 and TRBJ2-2; D may be TRBD2 (6 bases). The germline V and J ends were trimmed by 5 bases and 4 bases, with 18 bases remaining between them. The CDR3 consists of 16 residues. In germline, CDR1 is SGHRS, CDR2 YFSETQ. CDR3 sequence: CASSERTTGGTGELFF. CDR3 nucleotides: TGCGCCAGCAGTGAGCGGACGACCGGGGGCACCGGGGAGCTGTTTTTT.

This clonotype was detected many times. The rearrangement joins TRBV12-3 or TRBV12-4 to TRBJ2-7, with TRBD1 as a possible D gene (5 bases). The CDR3 spans 16 residues. V was clipped by 3 bases and J by 6 bases, with 21 bases between them. The CDR3 here is CASSFSSLAGFSEQYF. CDR3 DNA sequence: TGTGCCAGCAGTTTTTCCTCTTTAGCAGGGTTTAGCGAGCAGTACTTC.

The CDR3 bases are TGTGCCAGCAGTTACCAGCGTGAACTCTACGAGCAGTACTTC. It encodes CASSYQRELYEQYF. This chain connects TRBV6-5 to TRBJ2-7, with unresolved D. CDR3 length: 14 residues. Trimming left V 2 bases short and J 3 bases short, with 11 bases between. Germline assignment: CDR1 MNHEY and CDR2 SVGAGI.

This clonotype has more than one count but fewer than ten. The genes are TRBV5-1 and TRBJ2-7; 7 nucleotides match TRBD2. This CDR3 is 15 amino acids long. V lost 0 bases, J lost 3 bases, and 6 bases stayed unmatched. The germline gives CDR1 SGHRS, CDR2 YFSETQ. The CDR3 loop is CASSLATAGVYEQYF. The CDR3, as DNA: TGCGCCAGCAGCTTGGCTACGGCGGGAGTCTACGAGCAGTACTTC.

This clonotype was observed at least ten times. The rearrangement uses TRBV12-3 or TRBV12-4 and TRBJ2-7; a weak D match, TRBD1 (5 bases). This CDR3 spans 13 amino acids. Trimming removed 3 bases at V and 7 bases at J, with 13 bases between. This CDR3 is CASSFSGFKEQYF. As DNA, the CDR3 is TGTGCCAGCAGTTTTTCAGGGTTTAAGGAGCAGTACTTC.

There are a few counts of this clonotype. The chain is built from TRBV20-1 and TRBJ2-7; 10 nucleotides match TRBD2. Germline V lookup: CDR1 DFQATT, CDR2 SNEGSKA (reference sequence). V dropped 2 bases and J dropped 4; count of bases not matched to a gene: 14. This CDR3 region has 17 residues. As DNA, the CDR3 is TGCAGTGCTAGACTAACCCCAGAGGGGACTAGCGTATACGAGCAGTACTTC. This codes for CSARLTPEGTSVYEQYF.

V and J are TRBV2 and TRBJ1-6; TRBD1 is a possible D gene (6 bases). V shed 9 bases and J shed 7 bases, with 16 bases lying between them. The CDR3 consists of 14 residues. Germline V gene sequence: CDR1 SNHLY, CDR2 FYNNEI. The CDR3 sequence is CASNIGTHNSPLHF. The DNA of the CDR3 is TGTGCCAGTAATATTGGGACACACAATTCACCCCTCCACTTT.

The V call is TRBV19, the J call TRBJ1-1; no definite D call. The CDR3 is made up of 15 amino acids. Trimming left V 3 bases short and J 3 bases short, with 14 bases between. The V gene's germline CDR1 is LNHDA and CDR2 SQIVND (reference sequence). The CDR3 region is CASSIRLSEHTEAFF. Written as DNA, the CDR3 is TGTGCCAGTAGTATTAGGTTGAGTGAGCACACTGAAGCTTTCTTT.

Written as DNA, the CDR3 is TGTGCCAGCAGCCCTGACAGGGTGGGATTCACAGATACGCAGTATTTT. This encodes CASSPDRVGFTDTQYF. This chain links TRBV7-2 with TRBJ2-3; 7 bases are a match to TRBD1. The V gene end was trimmed by 5 bases and the J gene end by 2 bases; junction bases not matched to a gene: 10. Germline CDR1 is SGHTA and CDR2 is FQGNSA. CDR3 length equals 16 residues.